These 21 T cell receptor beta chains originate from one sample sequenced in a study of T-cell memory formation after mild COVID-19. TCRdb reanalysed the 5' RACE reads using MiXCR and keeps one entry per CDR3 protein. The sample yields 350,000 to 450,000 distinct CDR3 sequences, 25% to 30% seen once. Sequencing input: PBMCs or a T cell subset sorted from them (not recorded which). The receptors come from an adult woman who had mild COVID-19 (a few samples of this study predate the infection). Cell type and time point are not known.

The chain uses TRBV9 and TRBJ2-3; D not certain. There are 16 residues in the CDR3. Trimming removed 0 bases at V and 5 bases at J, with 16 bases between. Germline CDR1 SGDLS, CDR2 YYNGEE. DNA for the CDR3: TGTGCCAGCAGCGTAGAAGGCGGCTCCGGTGTAGATACGCAGTATTTT. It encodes CASSVEGGSGVDTQYF. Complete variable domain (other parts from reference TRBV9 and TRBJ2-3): DSGVTQTPKHLITATGQRVTLRCSPRSGDLSVYWYQQSLDQGLQFLIQYYNGEERAKGNILERFSAQQFPDLHSELNLSSLELGDSALYFCASSVEGGSGVDTQYFGPGTRLTVL.

The CDR3 DNA sequence: TGTGCCAGCAGCTTAGGACAGGGACTAGTCTACAATGAGCAGTTCTTC. It yields the protein CASSLGQGLVYNEQFF. J is TRBJ2-1 and V is TRBV11-2; D perhaps matches TRBD2 (8 bases). V lost 1 base and J lost 3, with 13 bases in between. CDR1 is SGHAT and CDR2 is FQNNGV in the germline V gene. The CDR3 length is 16 residues.

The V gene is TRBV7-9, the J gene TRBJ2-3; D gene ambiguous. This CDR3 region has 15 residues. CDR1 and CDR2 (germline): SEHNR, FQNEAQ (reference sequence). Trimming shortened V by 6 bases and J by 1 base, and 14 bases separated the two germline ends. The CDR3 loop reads CASSPLVPRTDTQYF. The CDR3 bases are TGTGCCAGCAGTCCTTTGGTCCCTCGCACAGATACGCAGTATTTT.

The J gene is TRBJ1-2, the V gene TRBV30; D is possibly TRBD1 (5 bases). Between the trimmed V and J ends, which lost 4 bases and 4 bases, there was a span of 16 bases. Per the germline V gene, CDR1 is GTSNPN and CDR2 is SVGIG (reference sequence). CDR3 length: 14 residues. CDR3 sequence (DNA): TGTGCCTGGATGGGGGGGAAGTCTAGCTATGGCTACACCTTC. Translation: CAWMGGKSSYGYTF. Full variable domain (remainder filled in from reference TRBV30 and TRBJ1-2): SQTIHQWPATLVQPVGSPLSLECTVEGTSNPNLYWYRQAAGRGLQLLFYSVGIGQISSEVPQNLSASRPQDRQFILSSKKLLLSDSGFYLCAWMGGKSSYGYTFGSGTRLTVV.

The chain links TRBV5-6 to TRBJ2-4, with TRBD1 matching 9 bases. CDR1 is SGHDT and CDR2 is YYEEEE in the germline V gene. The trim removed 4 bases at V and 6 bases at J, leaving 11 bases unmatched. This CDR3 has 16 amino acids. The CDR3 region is CASSLHGTGLRNIQYF. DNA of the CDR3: TGTGCCAGCAGCCTTCACGGGACAGGGTTACGAAACATTCAGTACTTC.

CDR3 nucleotides: TGTGCCAGCAGCTCTAAAAACGAATTTACGCAGTATTTT. This translates into CASSSKNEFTQYF. The chain recombines TRBV3-1 with TRBJ2-3; D call uncertain. Germline lookup yields CDR1 LGHDT and CDR2 YNNKEL (reference sequence). The CDR3 sequence is 13 residues long. The ends were cut back, 5 bases at V and 8 bases at J, with 14 bases in the middle.

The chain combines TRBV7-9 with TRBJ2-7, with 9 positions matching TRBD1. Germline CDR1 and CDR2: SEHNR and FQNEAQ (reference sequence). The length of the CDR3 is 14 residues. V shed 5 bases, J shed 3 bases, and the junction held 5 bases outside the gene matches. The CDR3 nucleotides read TGTGCCAGCAGCAAAGGGACAGGGAGCTACGAGCAGTACTTC. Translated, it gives CASSKGTGSYEQYF.

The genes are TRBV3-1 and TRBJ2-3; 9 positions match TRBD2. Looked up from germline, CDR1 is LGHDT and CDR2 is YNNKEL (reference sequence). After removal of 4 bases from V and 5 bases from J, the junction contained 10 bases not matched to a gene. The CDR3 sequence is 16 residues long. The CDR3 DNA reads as TGTGCCAGCAGCCCCCTTAGCGGGGGCGGGGAAGATACGCAGTATTTT. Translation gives CASSPLSGGGEDTQYF.

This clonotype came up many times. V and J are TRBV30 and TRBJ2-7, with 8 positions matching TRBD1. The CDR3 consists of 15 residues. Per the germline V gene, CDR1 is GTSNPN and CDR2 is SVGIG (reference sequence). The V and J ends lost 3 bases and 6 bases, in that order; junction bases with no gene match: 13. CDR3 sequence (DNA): TGTGCCTGGAGCTCAGGGGGCCAAATATCGGGCGAGCAGTACTTC. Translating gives CAWSSGGQISGEQYF.

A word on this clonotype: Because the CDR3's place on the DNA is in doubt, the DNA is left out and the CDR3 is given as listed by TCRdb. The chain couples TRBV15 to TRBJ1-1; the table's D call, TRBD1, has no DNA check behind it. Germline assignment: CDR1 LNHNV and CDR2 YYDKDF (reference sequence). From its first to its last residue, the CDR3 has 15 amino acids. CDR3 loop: CATSLEREMNTEAFF.

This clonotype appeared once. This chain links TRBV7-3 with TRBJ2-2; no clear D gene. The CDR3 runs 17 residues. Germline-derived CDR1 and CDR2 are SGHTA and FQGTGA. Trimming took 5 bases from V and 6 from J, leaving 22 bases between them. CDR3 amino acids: CASSPRGIGFMAGELFF. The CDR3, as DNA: TGTGCCAGCAGCCCCCGAGGAATAGGGTTTATGGCCGGGGAGCTGTTTTTT.

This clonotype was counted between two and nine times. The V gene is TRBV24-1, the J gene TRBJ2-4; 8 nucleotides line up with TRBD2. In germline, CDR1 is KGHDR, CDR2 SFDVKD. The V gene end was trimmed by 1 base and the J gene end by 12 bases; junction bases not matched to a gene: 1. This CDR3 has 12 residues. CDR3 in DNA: TGTGCCACCAGTGATTTTAGCGGGGCTCAGTACTTC. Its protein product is CATSDFSGAQYF.

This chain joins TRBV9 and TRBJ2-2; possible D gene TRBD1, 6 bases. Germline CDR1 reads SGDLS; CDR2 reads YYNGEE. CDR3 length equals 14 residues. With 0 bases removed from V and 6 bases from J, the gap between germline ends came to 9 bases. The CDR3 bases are TGTGCCAGCAGCGTAGTACAGGGCCCCGGGGAGCTGTTTTTT. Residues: CASSVVQGPGELFF.

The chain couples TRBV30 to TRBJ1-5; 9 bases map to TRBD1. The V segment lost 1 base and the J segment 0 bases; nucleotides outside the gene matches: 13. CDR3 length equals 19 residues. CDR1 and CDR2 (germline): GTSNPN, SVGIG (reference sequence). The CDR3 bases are TGTGCCTGGAGTGGACCCGGGACAGGGAGTAGGTATAGCAATCAGCCCCAGCATTTT. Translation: CAWSGPGTGSRYSNQPQHF.

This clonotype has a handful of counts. CDR3 in DNA: TGTGCCAGCAGCTTGGTGGGGGCAGTTGAAGCTTTCTTT. Residues: CASSLVGAVEAFF. The chain has TRBV5-6 and TRBJ1-1; D might be TRBD1 (6 bases). CDR3 length: 13 amino acids. Between the trimmed V and J ends, which lost 0 bases and 7 bases, there was a span of 10 bases. Germline V gene sequence: CDR1 SGHDT, CDR2 YYEEEE.

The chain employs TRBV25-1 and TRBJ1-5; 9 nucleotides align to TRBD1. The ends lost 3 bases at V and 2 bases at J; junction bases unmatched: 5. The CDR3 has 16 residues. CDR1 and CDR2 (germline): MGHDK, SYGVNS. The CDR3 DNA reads TGTGCCAGCAGTGAGGACCGGGACAGGGGCAATCAGCCCCAGCATTTT. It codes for CASSEDRDRGNQPQHF.

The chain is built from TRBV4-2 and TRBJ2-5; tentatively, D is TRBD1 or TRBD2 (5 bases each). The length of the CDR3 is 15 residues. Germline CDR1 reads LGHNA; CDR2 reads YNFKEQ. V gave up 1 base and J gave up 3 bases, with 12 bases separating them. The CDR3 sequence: CASSQGTLVEETQYF. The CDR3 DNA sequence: TGTGCCAGCAGCCAAGGGACACTAGTAGAAGAGACCCAGTACTTC.

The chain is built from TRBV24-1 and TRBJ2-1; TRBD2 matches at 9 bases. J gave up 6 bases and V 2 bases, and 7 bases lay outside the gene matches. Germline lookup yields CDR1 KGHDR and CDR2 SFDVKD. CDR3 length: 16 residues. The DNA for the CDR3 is TGTGCCACCAGTGATTCGGCGGGAGGGTACGTCAATGAGCAGTTCTTC. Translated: CATSDSAGGYVNEQFF.

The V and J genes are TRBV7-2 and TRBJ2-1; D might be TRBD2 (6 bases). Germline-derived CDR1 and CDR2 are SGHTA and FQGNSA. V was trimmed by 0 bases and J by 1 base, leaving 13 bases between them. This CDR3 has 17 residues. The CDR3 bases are TGTGCCAGCAGCTTAGCGGCCGGCGGGGAGTCCTACAATGAGCAGTTCTTC. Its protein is CASSLAAGGESYNEQFF. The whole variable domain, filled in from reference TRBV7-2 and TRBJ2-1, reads GAGVSQSPSNKVTEKGKDVELRCDPISGHTALYWYRQSLGQGLEFLIYFQGNSAPDKSGLPSDRFSAERTGGSVSTLTIQRTQQEDSAVYLCASSLAAGGESYNEQFFGPGTRLTVL.

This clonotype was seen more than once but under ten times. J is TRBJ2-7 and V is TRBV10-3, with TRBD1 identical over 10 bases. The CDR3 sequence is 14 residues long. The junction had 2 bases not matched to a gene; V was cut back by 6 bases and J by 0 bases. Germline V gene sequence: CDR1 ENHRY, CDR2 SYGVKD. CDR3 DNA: TGTGCCATCAGCTGGGACAGGGGCTCCTACGAGCAGTACTTC. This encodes CAISWDRGSYEQYF.

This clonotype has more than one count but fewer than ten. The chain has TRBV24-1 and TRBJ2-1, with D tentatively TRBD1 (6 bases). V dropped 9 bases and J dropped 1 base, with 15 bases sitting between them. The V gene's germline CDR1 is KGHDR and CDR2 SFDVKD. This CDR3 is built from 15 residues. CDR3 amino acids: CATGIHGQSYNEQFF. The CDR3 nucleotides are TGTGCCACCGGGATCCACGGACAGTCCTACAATGAGCAGTTCTTC.